This TCR beta chain was captured in a study of T cell clones after liver transplantation. As for the study in general: Samples came from ITN030ST, which attempted immunosuppression withdrawal within 2 years of liver transplantation. TCRbeta sequencing after a pre-transplant mixed lymphocyte reaction identified graft-donor-reactive clones, later tracked in post-transplant blood.

General study results and limits: A larger donor-reactive than third-party decline suggested partial antigen-specific deletion.

The CDR3 runs 14 residues. V was trimmed by 6 bases and J by 4 bases, leaving 15 bases between them. Germline V gene lookup returns CDR1 MNHEY and CDR2 SMNVEV (reference sequence). Concerning this clone: Its cognate antigen is unknown.

Here immunoSEQ multiplex PCR was the method, and the copy in TCRdb shows in-frame clones only, minus some. The data show around 20,000 clones, approximately 88% seen once. The TCR sequence derives from a human donor who received a liver transplant. The sample was CD8+ T cells from blood, taken before liver transplant. V gene TRBV27 combines with J gene TRBJ1-1, with no clear D. CDR3 residues: CASRPNGVATEAFF. The CDR3 DNA reads as TGTGCCAGCAGACCTAATGGGGTGGCCACTGAAGCTTTCTTT.